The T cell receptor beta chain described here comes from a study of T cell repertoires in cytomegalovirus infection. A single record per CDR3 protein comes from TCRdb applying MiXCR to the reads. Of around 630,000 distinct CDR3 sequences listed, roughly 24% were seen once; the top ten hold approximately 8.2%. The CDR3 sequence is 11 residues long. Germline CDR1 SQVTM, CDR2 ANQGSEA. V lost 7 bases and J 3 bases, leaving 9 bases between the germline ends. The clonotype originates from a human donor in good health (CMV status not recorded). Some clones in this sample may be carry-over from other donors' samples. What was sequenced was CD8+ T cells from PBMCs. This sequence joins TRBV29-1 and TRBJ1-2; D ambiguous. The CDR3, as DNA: TGCAGCGGGAGTATCGACTATGGCTACACCTTC. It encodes CSGSIDYGYTF.